The rows below give T cell receptor beta chains drawn from one sample of a study of blood T cell repertoires in COVID-19. Measured with immunoSEQ multiplex PCR; TCRdb has only the in-frame clones, and not every one. The profile shows hundreds of thousands of clones, around 85% of them singletons. Specimen: PBMCs or T cells enriched from blood (not recorded which). The receptors here all came from a woman aged 45 to 65 in a cohort exposed to, infected with or recovered from COVID-19 (not recorded which). Both conserved end residues are trimmed from each CDR3. A clone size is listed for some rows: how often the clone was seen (once, few, many), or a class if it is expanded.

>NA|TRBV2
ASNEGLGNSPLH
>NA|TRBV12-1
ASSTWGRGGIYEQY
>NA|TRBV28
ASRETGGWYEQY
>NA|TRBV3-1/TRBV3-2
ASSQDLQGFGELF
>NA|TRBV5-5
ASSLDRWGEAF
>NA|TRBV11-2
ASSSRLAGAAIRYNEQF
>few|TRBV11-2
ASRKEGASNTEAF
>NA|TRBV5-6
ASSRGTGNAWLAKNIQY
>NA|TRBV6-5
ASSPGRGHTEAF
>NA|TRBV11-2
ASSPDRGFRGYGYT
>NA|TRBV7-9
ASSQGTGTIYGYT
>NA|TRBV6-5
ASSSTTGGIFNEQF
>NA|TRBV5-4
ASSLGTGSSGNTIY
>once|TRBV4-3
ASSQGARGGAYEQY
>NA|TRBV3-1/TRBV3-2
ASSQGTSGGYEQY
>few|TRBV4-2
ASSQVGRGGYT
>NA|TRBV9
ASSPETDSYEQY
>NA|TRBV7-5
ARLKGVGNTEAF
>once|TRBV27
ASSFVPTAGGSPLH
>NA|TRBV3-1/TRBV3-2
ASSPQGLAGKYEQY
>NA|TRBV18
ASSPSGRRVYGYT
>NA|TRBV6-4
ASRGPGLAGNNEQF
>NA|TRBV27
ASSGTGREQY
>NA|TRBV12-3/TRBV12-4
ASSVEGFGEQY
>few|TRBV30
AWSPGGYGYT
>once|TRBV2
ASSVQGLNEKLF
>NA|TRBV9
ASSPETGTSLRETQY
>NA|TRBV11-3
ASSLKTGPSSADQPQH
>NA|TRBV4-2
ASSQEGRTGKASGGYEQY
>NA|TRBV18
ASSPSGEGVSNTEAF
>NA|TRBV7-8
ASSPLAGGAAYEQY
>NA|TRBV27
ASSPTSGGAETQY
>NA|TRBV3-1/TRBV3-2
ASSHGTGANTEAF
>NA|TRBV28
ASSLVAGLGYT
>NA|TRBV7-2
ASTPQGRVTEAF
>NA|TRBV15
ATNSMGTNIQY
>few|TRBV3-1/TRBV3-2
ASSQGGGAEPQH
>NA|TRBV21-1
ASTPDGHGPGGNQPQH
>once|TRBV5-6
ASSLRGSTRAPLH
>NA|TRBV3-1/TRBV3-2
ASSQFLRGNYGYT
>NA|TRBV7-2
ASSPRTGSYYGYT
>NA|TRBV28
ATTRGSGNQPQH
>NA|TRBV7-2
ASSPDRNYGYT
>NA|TRBV24-1
ATSDSPGQFSGLAYNEQF
>NA|TRBV19
ASSIGSEGPGD
>NA|TRBV11-1
ASSPGQGSETQY
>NA|TRBV7-7
ASSRTDSNQPQH
>NA|TRBV10-3
AISGRSGLSTDTQY
>few|TRBV19
ASSILRNEQF
>NA|TRBV7-2
ASSSRTVQETQY
>NA|TRBV5-5
ASSFSGNDGYT
>NA|TRBV7-8
ASSLTTSGGPGELF
>once|TRBV6-2/TRBV6-3
ASSTTRTGNQPQH